These 21 T cell receptor beta chains came from one sample sequenced in a study of Ad26.COV2.S vaccination and SARS-CoV-2 variants. Measured with immunoSEQ multiplex PCR; TCRdb has only the in-frame clones, and not every one. The table lists 200,000 to 300,000 clones, roughly 90% of them singletons, with around 10% in the top ten. Treatment in this sample: around 19 received Ad26.COV2.S at low or high dose, single or two shots; 5 received placebo; per-sample allocation not given. Day 63 following the first vaccine or placebo injection was when the samples were taken. The sample was peripheral blood, taken in a trial of Ad26.COV2.S vaccine versus placebo. These receptors all stem from a person between 18 and 59 years old who received the Ad26.COV2.S COVID-19 vaccine or a placebo.

As DNA, the CDR3 is TGTGCCAGCAGCTCCCCGGCTAGCGGGGCCCAAGAGACCCAGTACTTC. It translates to CASSSPASGAQETQYF. The gene calls are TRBV5-4 and TRBJ2-5, with 9 nucleotides matching TRBD2. This CDR3 contains 16 residues. V gave up 3 bases and J gave up 1 base; unmatched junction bases: 7. The germline CDR1 and CDR2 sequences are SGHNT and YYREEE (reference sequence).

The chain carries TRBV30 and TRBJ2-5; D gene uncertain. From germline, CDR1 is GTSNPN and CDR2 SVGIG (reference sequence). The CDR3 runs 13 residues. The germline V and J ends were trimmed by 0 bases and 5 bases, with 10 bases remaining between them. The chain's CDR3 is CAWSVYIGETQYF. CDR3 DNA sequence: TGTGCCTGGAGTGTTTATATTGGGGAGACCCAGTACTTC. The whole variable domain, filled in from reference TRBV30 and TRBJ2-5, reads SQTIHQWPATLVQPVGSPLSLECTVEGTSNPNLYWYRQAAGRGLQLLFYSVGIGQISSEVPQNLSASRPQDRQFILSSKKLLLSDSGFYLCAWSVYIGETQYFGPGTRLLVL.

The genes are TRBV10-3 and TRBJ1-1, with a weak D call TRBD1 (5 bases). CDR3 size: 13 residues. Trimming stripped 7 bases from V and 4 bases from J, with 13 bases between. Germline CDR1 ENHRY, CDR2 SYGVKD. The CDR3 coding sequence is TGTGCCATCATCAGGGAGCCGGGCACTGAAGCTTTCTTT. It translates to CAIIREPGTEAFF.

This chain connects TRBV5-4 to TRBJ2-1; no definite D call. V shed 0 bases and J shed 15 bases, with 13 bases lying between them. Per the germline V gene, CDR1 is SGHNT and CDR2 is YYREEE (reference sequence). The CDR3 covers 12 residues. The CDR3 sequence: CASSLDGAVLFF. As DNA, the CDR3 is TGTGCCAGCAGCTTGGATGGAGCTGTTCTGTTCTTC.

The CDR3 region is CASSQEASGDHETQYF. The DNA for the CDR3 is TGTGCCAGCAGCCAAGAAGCTAGCGGGGATCACGAGACCCAGTACTTC. The rearrangement joins TRBV3-1 (or the pseudogene TRBV3-2) to TRBJ2-5, with 9 bases aligning to TRBD2. The CDR3 consists of 16 residues. Trimming at V came to 0 bases and at J to 5 bases, leaving 7 bases not matched to a gene. Germline values: CDR1 LGHDT, CDR2 YNNKEL (reference sequence).

J is TRBJ2-7 and V is TRBV3-1 (or the pseudogene TRBV3-2); the D gene could be TRBD1 or TRBD2 (5 bases each). Trimming left V 0 bases short and J 3 bases short, with 12 bases between. The CDR3 length is 15 residues. CDR1 is LGHDT, CDR2 YNNKEL, per germline (reference sequence). The CDR3 sequence is CASSQDGGSDYEQYF. DNA for the CDR3: TGTGCCAGCAGCCAAGATGGGGGATCGGACTACGAGCAGTACTTC.

The V and J genes are TRBV9 and TRBJ1-4; 10 bases are shared with TRBD1. V was pared by 3 bases and J by 10 bases, with 9 bases of the junction left unmatched. CDR1 SGDLS and CDR2 YYNGEE come from the germline V gene. CDR3 length: 15 amino acids. The CDR3 region is CASSEAGTGAGKLFF. DNA for the CDR3: TGTGCCAGCAGCGAAGCCGGGACAGGGGCTGGAAAACTGTTTTTT.

The chain carries TRBV11-2 and TRBJ1-2; weak D call: TRBD1 (6 bases). The CDR3 extends over 17 amino acids. The V gene's germline CDR1 is SGHAT and CDR2 FQNNGV. Trimming took 1 base from V and 3 from J, leaving 18 bases between them. CDR3 coding DNA: TGTGCCAGCAGCTTAGTAGGTCGGGGGCGCGAGGACTATGGCTACACCTTC. This encodes CASSLVGRGREDYGYTF.

The chain employs TRBV5-1 and TRBJ2-1; TRBD2 matches at 7 bases. With V trimmed by 4 bases and J by 10 bases, 5 bases remained unmatched. Germline-derived CDR1 and CDR2 are SGHRS and YFSETQ. There are 12 residues in the CDR3. In DNA form, the CDR3 reads TGCGCCAGCAGCCGAGGACTAGACGAGCAGTTCTTC. Amino acids: CASSRGLDEQFF.

The chain couples TRBV6-6 to TRBJ1-1; D uncertain. V was cut by 5 bases and J by 5 bases, with 15 bases left in between. CDR3 size: 14 residues. Germline loops: CDR1 MNHNY, CDR2 SVGAGI (reference sequence). The CDR3 sequence is CASSRVLGGTEAFF. CDR3 nucleotides: TGTGCCAGCAGTAGGGTGTTAGGTGGAACTGAAGCTTTCTTT.

The V and J genes are TRBV5-1 and TRBJ2-1, with TRBD1 matching over 8 bases. The germline V gene has CDR1 SGHRS and CDR2 YFSETQ. J lost 5 bases, V lost 3 bases, and 7 bases had no gene match. This CDR3 spans 15 amino acids. The DNA for the CDR3 is TGCGCCAGCAGCTACGGACAGGGCTACAACAATGAGCAGTTCTTC. This encodes CASSYGQGYNNEQFF.

The V and J genes are TRBV6-6 and TRBJ2-7; D unresolved. V was trimmed by 11 bases and J by 5 bases, leaving 22 bases between them. CDR3 size: 14 residues. Per the germline V gene, CDR1 is MNHNY and CDR2 is SVGAGI (reference sequence). The CDR3 DNA reads as TGTGCCGCCTTTCCGATCCCCGAAGGTAACGAGCAGTACTTC. It translates to CAAFPIPEGNEQYF.

The genes are TRBV19 and TRBJ1-5, with 9 bases aligning to TRBD1. Trimming cost V 1 base and J 3 bases; bases outside gene matches: 13. The CDR3 runs 19 residues. Germline V CDR1 and CDR2: LNHDA, SQIVND (reference sequence). In DNA form, the CDR3 reads TGTGCCAGTAGTATAGGAGGGTGGGACAGGGTAGAGGACAATCAGCCCCAGCATTTT. This translates into CASSIGGWDRVEDNQPQHF.

The chain joins TRBV6-4 to TRBJ2-3; tentative D call: TRBD1 (5 bases). Per germline, CDR1 MRHNA and CDR2 SNTAGT. With 1 base removed from V and 4 bases from J, the gap between germline ends came to 15 bases. The CDR3 runs 16 residues. The CDR3 is CASSDYGARGPDTQYF. The CDR3 DNA reads as TGTGCCAGCAGTGACTATGGGGCTAGGGGCCCAGATACGCAGTATTTT.

The V call is TRBV4-2, the J call TRBJ2-6; 11 positions match TRBD2. This CDR3 has 15 amino acids. The V segment lost 0 bases and the J segment 14 bases; nucleotides outside the gene matches: 6. Germline CDR1 reads LGHNA; CDR2 reads YNFKEQ. Here the CDR3 reads CASSQEVGLAGLLTF. CDR3 sequence (DNA): TGTGCCAGCAGCCAAGAGGTTGGACTAGCGGGTCTCCTGACTTTC.

V and J are TRBV28 and TRBJ2-7; 10 positions agree with TRBD1. Germline V gene sequence: CDR1 MDHEN, CDR2 SYDVKM. V shed 5 bases and J 4 bases; nucleotides not matched to a gene: 5. The CDR3 is made up of 14 amino acids. The CDR3 nucleotides are TGTGCCAGCAGTCCAGGACAGGGGGATTACGAGCAGTACTTC. Its protein product is CASSPGQGDYEQYF.

J is TRBJ2-7 and V is TRBV4-2, with 9 bases that match TRBD2. Germline-derived CDR1 and CDR2 are LGHNA and YNFKEQ. This CDR3 comprises 16 residues. After removal of 1 base from V and 6 bases from J, the junction contained 10 bases not matched to a gene. CDR3 coding DNA: TGTGCCAGCAGCCAAGCGGGAAATAGCGGGAGAGGCGAGCAGTACTTC. Translation gives CASSQAGNSGRGEQYF.

The genes are TRBV5-8 and TRBJ2-3; 9 bases are a match to TRBD2. CDR3 length: 16 residues. Per germline, CDR1 SGHTS and CDR2 YDEGEE. V was pared by 4 bases and J by 2 bases, with 8 bases of the junction left unmatched. CDR3 DNA: TGTGCCAGCAGCCACCCTCTAGCGGGGATCACAGATACGCAGTATTTT. Translated, it gives CASSHPLAGITDTQYF.

The chain carries TRBV2 and TRBJ2-1; 11 bases agree with TRBD2. The CDR3 is 15 amino acids. Germline CDR1 and CDR2: SNHLY and FYNNEI. V gave up 6 bases and J gave up 5 bases; unmatched junction bases: 6. The CDR3 spells CASRAGTSGNNEQFF. CDR3 DNA: TGTGCCAGCAGAGCCGGGACTAGCGGCAACAATGAGCAGTTCTTC.

The rearrangement joins TRBV5-6 to TRBJ1-3; 10 nucleotides align to TRBD1. The CDR3 contains 19 residues. The germline gives CDR1 SGHDT, CDR2 YYEEEE. Trimming took 4 bases from V and 1 from J; bases not matched to a gene: 14. The CDR3 here is CASSPFRDRGSRSGNTIYF. In DNA, the CDR3 is TGTGCCAGCAGCCCGTTTAGGGACAGGGGATCTCGGTCTGGAAACACCATATATTTT.

CDR3 nucleotide sequence: TGTGCCAGCATTACAAACCTAGGGGGGACTGAAGCTTTCTTT. This encodes CASITNLGGTEAFF. This chain uses TRBV6-5 with TRBJ1-1, with D tentatively TRBD1 (6 bases). Trimming cost V 7 bases and J 5 bases, with 17 bases left between them. Looked up from germline, CDR1 is MNHEY and CDR2 is SVGAGI. The CDR3 length is 14 residues.